Shown below are 6 T cell receptor beta chains from a single sample sequenced in a study of cytomegalovirus exposure and HLA in healthy donors. With 60 Vbeta and 13 Jbeta primers, the PCR was carried out. Sequencing used immunoSEQ multiplex PCR; TCRdb keeps in-frame clones, though not all of them. The sample has about 210,000 clones; 75% to 80% are singletons. Sequences were obtained from PBMCs. These receptors were collected from a male donor in good health and CMV-seronegative.

The V call is TRBV7-9, the J call TRBJ2-7; 12 nucleotides agree with TRBD1. The CDR3 loop spans 17 amino acids. Germline V gene lookup returns CDR1 SEHNR and CDR2 FQNEAQ (reference sequence). Losses at the gene ends were 1 base for V and 4 bases for J; bases not matched to a gene: 8. The CDR3, as DNA: TGTGCCAGCAGCTTAGGTGCGGGACAGGGGGCCTCTTACGAGCAGTACTTC. Translated: CASSLGAGQGASYEQYF.

This clone was recorded only once. The chain couples TRBV6-1 to TRBJ1-5; 7 bases agree with TRBD1. This CDR3 has 15 amino acids. With V trimmed by 2 bases and J by 1 base, 2 bases remained unmatched. The germline V gene encodes CDR1 MNHNS and CDR2 SASEGT. CDR3 loop: CASSENRGSNQPQHF. The CDR3 nucleotides read TGTGCCAGCAGTGAAAACAGGGGAAGCAATCAGCCCCAGCATTTT.

J is TRBJ1-1 and V is TRBV2; possible D gene TRBD1, 5 bases. Germline CDR1 SNHLY, CDR2 FYNNEI. V gave up 8 bases and J gave up 5 bases, with 9 bases separating them. This CDR3 comprises 11 residues. The DNA for the CDR3 is TGTGCCAGCCTCAGGGAAACTGAAGCTTTCTTT. Protein: CASLRETEAFF.

The genes are TRBV11-2 and TRBJ1-6; TRBD1 aligns across 9 bases. J gave up 6 bases and V 3 bases, and 3 bases lay outside the gene matches. Germline-derived CDR1 and CDR2 are SGHAT and FQNNGV. The CDR3 is 15 amino acids. In DNA form, the CDR3 reads TGTGCCAGCAGCTTGGACAGGGGTGGTAATTCACCCCTCCACTTT. It encodes CASSLDRGGNSPLHF.

V and J are TRBV2 and TRBJ1-5, with D perhaps TRBD1 (5 bases). This CDR3 is 15 amino acids long. The germline CDR1 and CDR2 sequences are SNHLY and FYNNEI. V dropped 8 bases and J dropped 2 bases, with 16 bases sitting between them. The CDR3 region is CASRSREGGNQPQHF. For the CDR3, the DNA is TGTGCCAGCCGCTCCAGGGAGGGTGGCAATCAGCCCCAGCATTTT.

This rearrangement joins TRBV9 to TRBJ2-3, with D possibly TRBD2 on 6 matching bases. Trimming took off 1 base at V and 2 bases at J, with 11 bases between the two ends. Germline V gene data show CDR1 as SGDLS and CDR2 as YYNGEE. The CDR3 is made up of 15 amino acids. The CDR3 region has the DNA TGTGCCAGCAGCGTAAGGCGGGGTTCCACAGATACGCAGTATTTT. Protein: CASSVRRGSTDTQYF.